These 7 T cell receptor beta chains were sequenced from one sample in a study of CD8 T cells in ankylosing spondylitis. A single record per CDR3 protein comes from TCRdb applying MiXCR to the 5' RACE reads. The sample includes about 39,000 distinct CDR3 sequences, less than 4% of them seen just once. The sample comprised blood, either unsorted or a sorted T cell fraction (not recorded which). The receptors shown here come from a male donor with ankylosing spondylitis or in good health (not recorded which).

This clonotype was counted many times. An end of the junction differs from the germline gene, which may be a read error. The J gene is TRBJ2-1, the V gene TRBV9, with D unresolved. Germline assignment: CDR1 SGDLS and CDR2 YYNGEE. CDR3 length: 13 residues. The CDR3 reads CASSVVSFNEQFF. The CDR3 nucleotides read TGTGCCAGCAGCGTAGTGTCCTTCAATGAGCAGTTCTTC.

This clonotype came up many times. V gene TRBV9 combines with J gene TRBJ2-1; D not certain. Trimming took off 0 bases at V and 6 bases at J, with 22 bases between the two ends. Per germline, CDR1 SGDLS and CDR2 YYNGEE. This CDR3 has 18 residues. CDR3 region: CASSVVGSPSTSGNEQFF. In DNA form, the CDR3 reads TGTGCCAGCAGCGTAGTTGGTAGCCCATCCACCTCGGGCAATGAGCAGTTCTTC.

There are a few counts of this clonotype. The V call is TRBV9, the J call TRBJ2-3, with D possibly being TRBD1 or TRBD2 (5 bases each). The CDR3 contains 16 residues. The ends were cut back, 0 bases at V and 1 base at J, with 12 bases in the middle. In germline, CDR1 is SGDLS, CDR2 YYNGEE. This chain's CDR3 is CASSVDEGRRTDTQYF. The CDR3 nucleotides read TGTGCCAGCAGCGTAGATGAGGGACGACGCACAGATACGCAGTATTTT.

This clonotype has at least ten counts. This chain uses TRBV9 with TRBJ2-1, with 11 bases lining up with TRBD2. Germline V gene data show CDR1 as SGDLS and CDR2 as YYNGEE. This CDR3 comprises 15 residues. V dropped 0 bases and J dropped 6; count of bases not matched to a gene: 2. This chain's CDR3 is CASSVETSGSNEQFF. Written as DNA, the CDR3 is TGTGCCAGCAGCGTAGAAACTAGCGGGAGCAATGAGCAGTTCTTC. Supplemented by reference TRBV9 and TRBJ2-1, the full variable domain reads DSGVTQTPKHLITATGQRVTLRCSPRSGDLSVYWYQQSLDQGLQFLIQYYNGEERAKGNILERFSAQQFPDLHSELNLSSLELGDSALYFCASSVETSGSNEQFFGPGTRLTVL.

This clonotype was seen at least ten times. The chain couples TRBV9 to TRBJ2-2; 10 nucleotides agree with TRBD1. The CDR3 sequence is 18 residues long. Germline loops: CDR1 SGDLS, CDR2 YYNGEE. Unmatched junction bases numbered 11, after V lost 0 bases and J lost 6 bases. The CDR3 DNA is TGTGCCAGCAGCGTAGGACAGGGGGCGCGGTTGGGCGCCGGGGAGCTGTTTTTT. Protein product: CASSVGQGARLGAGELFF.

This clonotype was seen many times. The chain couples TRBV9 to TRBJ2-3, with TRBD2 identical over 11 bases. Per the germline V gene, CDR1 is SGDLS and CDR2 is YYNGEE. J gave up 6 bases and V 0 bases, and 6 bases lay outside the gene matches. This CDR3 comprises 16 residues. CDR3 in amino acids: CASSVVAGGELDTQYF. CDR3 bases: TGTGCCAGCAGCGTAGTAGCGGGGGGGGAGTTGGATACGCAGTATTTT.

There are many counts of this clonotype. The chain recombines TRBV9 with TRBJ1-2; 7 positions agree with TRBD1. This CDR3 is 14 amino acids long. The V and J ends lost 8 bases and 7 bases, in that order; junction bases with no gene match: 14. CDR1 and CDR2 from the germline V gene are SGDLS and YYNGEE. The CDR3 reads CASSPLTGQGGYTF. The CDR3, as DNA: TGTGCCAGTTCCCCCCTGACAGGGCAGGGTGGCTACACCTTC. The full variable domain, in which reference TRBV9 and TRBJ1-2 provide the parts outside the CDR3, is DSGVTQTPKHLITATGQRVTLRCSPRSGDLSVYWYQQSLDQGLQFLIQYYNGEERAKGNILERFSAQQFPDLHSELNLSSLELGDSALYFCASSPLTGQGGYTFGSGTRLTVV.